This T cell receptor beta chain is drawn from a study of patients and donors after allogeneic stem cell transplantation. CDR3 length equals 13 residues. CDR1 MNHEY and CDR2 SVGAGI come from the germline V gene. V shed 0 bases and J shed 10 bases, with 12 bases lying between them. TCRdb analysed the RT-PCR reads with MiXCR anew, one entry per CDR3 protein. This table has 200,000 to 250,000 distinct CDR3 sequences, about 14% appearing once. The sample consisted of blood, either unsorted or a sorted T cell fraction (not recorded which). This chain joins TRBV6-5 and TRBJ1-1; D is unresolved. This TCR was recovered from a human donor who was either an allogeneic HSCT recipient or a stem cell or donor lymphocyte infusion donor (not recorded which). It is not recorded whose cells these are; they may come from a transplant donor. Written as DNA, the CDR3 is TGTGCCAGCAGTTACTCACTCAAGGTGGGAGCTTTCTTT. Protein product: CASSYSLKVGAFF.